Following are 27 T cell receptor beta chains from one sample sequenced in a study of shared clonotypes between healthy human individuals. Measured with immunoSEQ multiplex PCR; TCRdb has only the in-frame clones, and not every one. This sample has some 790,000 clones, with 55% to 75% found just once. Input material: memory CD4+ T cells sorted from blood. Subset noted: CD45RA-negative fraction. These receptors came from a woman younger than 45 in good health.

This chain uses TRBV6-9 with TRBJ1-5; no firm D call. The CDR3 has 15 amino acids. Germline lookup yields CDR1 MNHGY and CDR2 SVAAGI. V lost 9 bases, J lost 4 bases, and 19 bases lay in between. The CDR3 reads CARPGGIFLNQPQHF. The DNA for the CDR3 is TGTGCCAGGCCAGGAGGAATCTTCCTGAATCAGCCCCAGCATTTT.

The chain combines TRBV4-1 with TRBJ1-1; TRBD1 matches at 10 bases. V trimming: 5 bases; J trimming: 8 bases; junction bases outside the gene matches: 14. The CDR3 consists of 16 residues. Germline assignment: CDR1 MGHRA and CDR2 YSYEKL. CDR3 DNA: TGCGCCAGCAGCTACGACAGGGGGCTGGGTGGAGCCGAAGCTTTCTTT. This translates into CASSYDRGLGGAEAFF.

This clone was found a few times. CDR3: CASSENSGNTIYF. Here the CDR3 DNA reads TGTGCCAGCAGTGAAAACTCTGGAAACACCATATATTTT. The chain carries TRBV6-1 and TRBJ1-3; D gene uncertain. Germline CDR1 reads MNHNS; CDR2 reads SASEGT. V lost 2 bases to trimming and J lost 0 bases, with 2 bases between them. The CDR3 is 13 amino acids.

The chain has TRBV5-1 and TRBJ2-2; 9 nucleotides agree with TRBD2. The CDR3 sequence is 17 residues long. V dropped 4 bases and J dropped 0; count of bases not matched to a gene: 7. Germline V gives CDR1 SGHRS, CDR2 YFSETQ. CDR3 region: CASSILRGRANTGELFF. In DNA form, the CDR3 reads TGCGCCAGCAGCATATTACGCGGGAGGGCGAACACCGGGGAGCTGTTTTTT. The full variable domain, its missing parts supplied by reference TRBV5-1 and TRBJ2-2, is KAGVTQTPRYLIKTRGQQVTLSCSPISGHRSVSWYQQTPGQGLQFLFEYFSETQRNKGNFPGRFSGRQFSNSRSEMNVSTLELGDSALYLCASSILRGRANTGELFFGEGSRLTVL.

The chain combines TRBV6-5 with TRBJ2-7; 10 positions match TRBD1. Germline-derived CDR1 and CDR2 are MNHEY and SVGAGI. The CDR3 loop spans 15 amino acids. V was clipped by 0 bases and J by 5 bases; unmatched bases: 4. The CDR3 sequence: CASSYSLGQGNEQYF. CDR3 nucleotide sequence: TGTGCCAGCAGTTACTCCTTGGGACAGGGGAACGAGCAGTACTTC.

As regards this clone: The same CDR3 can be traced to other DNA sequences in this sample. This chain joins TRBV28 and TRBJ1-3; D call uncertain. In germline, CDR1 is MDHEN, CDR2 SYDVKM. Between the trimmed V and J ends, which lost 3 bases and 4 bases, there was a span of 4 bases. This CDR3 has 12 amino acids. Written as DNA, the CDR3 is TGTGCCAGCAGTTTCGGAGGAAACACCATATATTTT. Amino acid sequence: CASSFGGNTIYF.

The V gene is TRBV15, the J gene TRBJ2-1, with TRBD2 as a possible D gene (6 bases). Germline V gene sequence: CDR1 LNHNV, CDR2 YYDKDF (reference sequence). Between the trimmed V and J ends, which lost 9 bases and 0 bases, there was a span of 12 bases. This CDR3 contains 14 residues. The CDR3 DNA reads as TGTGCCACTAGAGGGAGGAGCTCCTACAATGAGCAGTTCTTC. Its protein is CATRGRSSYNEQFF.

CDR3 sequence (DNA): TGTGCCAGCAAAGTCCAGCGGGGTCGCACAGATACGCAGTATTTT. It codes for CASKVQRGRTDTQYF. This chain connects TRBV2 to TRBJ2-3; 7 bases line up with TRBD2. The V gene end was trimmed by 7 bases and the J gene end by 1 base; junction bases not matched to a gene: 8. The germline V gene has CDR1 SNHLY and CDR2 FYNNEI. This CDR3 is built from 15 residues.

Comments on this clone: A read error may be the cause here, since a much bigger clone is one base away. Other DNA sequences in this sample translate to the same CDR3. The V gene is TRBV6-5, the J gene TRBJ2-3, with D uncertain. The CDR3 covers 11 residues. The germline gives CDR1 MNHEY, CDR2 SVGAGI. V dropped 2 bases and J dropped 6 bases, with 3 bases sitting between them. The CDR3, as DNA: TGTGCCAGCAGTTACCGGGATACGCAGTATTTT. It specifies CASSYRDTQYF.

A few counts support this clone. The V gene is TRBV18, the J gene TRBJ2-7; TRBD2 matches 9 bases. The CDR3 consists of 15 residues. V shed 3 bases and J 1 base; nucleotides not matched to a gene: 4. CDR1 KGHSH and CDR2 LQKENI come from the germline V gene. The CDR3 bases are TGTGCCAGCTCACCGAAGACTAGCGGATCCTACGAGCAGTACTTC. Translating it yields CASSPKTSGSYEQYF. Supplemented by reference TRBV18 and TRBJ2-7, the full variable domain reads NAGVMQNPRHLVRRRGQEARLRCSPMKGHSHVYWYRQLPEEGLKFMVYLQKENIIDESGMPKERFSAEFPKEGPSILRIQQVVRGDSAAYFCASSPKTSGSYEQYFGPGTRLTVT.

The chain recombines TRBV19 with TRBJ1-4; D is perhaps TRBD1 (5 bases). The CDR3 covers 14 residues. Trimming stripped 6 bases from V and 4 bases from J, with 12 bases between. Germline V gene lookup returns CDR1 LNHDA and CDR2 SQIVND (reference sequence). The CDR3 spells CASSPPGRNEKLFF. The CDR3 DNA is TGTGCCAGTAGCCCCCCGGGACGTAATGAAAAACTGTTTTTT. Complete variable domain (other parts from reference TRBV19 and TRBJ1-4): DGGITQSPKYLFRKEGQNVTLSCEQNLNHDAMYWYRQDPGQGLRLIYYSQIVNDFQKGDIAEGYSVSREKKESFPLTVTSAQKNPTAFYLCASSPPGRNEKLFFGSGTQLSVL.

CDR3 sequence (DNA): TGTGCCACCAGCAGAGATTATCCCCGCGGCCAAGAGACCCAGTACTTC. Translation: CATSRDYPRGQETQYF. The chain joins TRBV15 to TRBJ2-5; the D is unclear. CDR3 size: 16 residues. Germline lookup yields CDR1 LNHNV and CDR2 YYDKDF (reference sequence). Between the trimmed V and J ends, which lost 0 bases and 1 base, there was a span of 12 bases.

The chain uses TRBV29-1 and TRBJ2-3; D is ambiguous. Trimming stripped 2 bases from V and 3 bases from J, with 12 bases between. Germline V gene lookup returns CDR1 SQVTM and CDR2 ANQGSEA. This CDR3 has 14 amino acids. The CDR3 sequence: CSVERSSGTDTQYF. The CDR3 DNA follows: TGCAGCGTTGAAAGGAGTTCAGGTACAGATACGCAGTATTTT.

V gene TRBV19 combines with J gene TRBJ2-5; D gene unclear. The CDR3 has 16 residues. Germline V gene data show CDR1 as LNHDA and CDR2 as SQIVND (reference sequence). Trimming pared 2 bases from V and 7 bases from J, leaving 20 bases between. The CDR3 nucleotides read TGTGCCAGTAGTATATTCTTTAGGACCGCCGGCGGGACCCAGTACTTC. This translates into CASSIFFRTAGGTQYF.

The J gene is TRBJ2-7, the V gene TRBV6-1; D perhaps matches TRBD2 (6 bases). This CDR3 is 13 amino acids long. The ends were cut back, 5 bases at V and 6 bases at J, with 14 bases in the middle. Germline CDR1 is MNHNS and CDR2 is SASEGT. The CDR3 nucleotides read TGTGCCAGCAGTCTAGTTGAGGGAGGCGAGCAGTACTTC. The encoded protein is CASSLVEGGEQYF.

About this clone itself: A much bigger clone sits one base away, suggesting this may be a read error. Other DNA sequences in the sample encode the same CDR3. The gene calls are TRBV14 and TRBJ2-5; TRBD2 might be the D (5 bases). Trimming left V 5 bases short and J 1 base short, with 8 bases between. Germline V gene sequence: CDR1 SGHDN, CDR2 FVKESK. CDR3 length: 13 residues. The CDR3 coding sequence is TGTGCCAGCAGCTTCAGCGGCCAAGAGACCCAGTACTTC. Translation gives CASSFSGQETQYF. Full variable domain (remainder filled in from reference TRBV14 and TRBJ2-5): EAGVTQFPSHSVIEKGQTVTLRCDPISGHDNLYWYRRVMGKEIKFLLHFVKESKQDESGMPNNRFLAERTGGTYSTLKVQPAELEDSGVYFCASSFSGQETQYFGPGTRLLVL.

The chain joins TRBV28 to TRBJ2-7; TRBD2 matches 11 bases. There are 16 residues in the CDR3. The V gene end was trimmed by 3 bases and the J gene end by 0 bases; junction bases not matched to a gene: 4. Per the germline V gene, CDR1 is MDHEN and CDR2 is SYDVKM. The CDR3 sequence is CASSFPGTSGSYEQYF. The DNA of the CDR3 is TGTGCCAGCAGTTTCCCCGGGACTAGCGGCTCCTACGAGCAGTACTTC.

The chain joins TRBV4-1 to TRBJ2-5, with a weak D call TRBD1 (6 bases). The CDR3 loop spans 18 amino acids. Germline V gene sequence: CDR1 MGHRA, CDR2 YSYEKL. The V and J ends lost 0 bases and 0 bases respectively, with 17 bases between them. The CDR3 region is CASSQEGPTGIHQETQYF. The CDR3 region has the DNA TGCGCCAGCAGCCAAGAGGGGCCGACAGGTATCCACCAAGAGACCCAGTACTTC.

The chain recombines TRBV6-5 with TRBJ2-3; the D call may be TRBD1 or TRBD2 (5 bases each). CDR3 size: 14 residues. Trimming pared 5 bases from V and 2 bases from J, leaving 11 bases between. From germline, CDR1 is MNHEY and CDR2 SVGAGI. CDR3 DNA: TGTGCCAGCAGTCGTACGGGGCCCACAGATACGCAGTATTTT. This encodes CASSRTGPTDTQYF.

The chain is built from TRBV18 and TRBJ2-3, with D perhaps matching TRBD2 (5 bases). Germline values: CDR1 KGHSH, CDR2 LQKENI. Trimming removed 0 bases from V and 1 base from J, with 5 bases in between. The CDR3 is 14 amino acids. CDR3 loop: CASSPPEGTDTQYF. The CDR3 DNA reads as TGTGCCAGCTCACCACCGGAGGGCACAGATACGCAGTATTTT.

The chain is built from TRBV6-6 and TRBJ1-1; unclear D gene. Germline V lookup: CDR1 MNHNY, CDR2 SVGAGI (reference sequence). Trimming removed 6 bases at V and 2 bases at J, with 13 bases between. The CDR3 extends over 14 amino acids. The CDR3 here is CASRPSELNTEAFF. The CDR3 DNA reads TGTGCCAGCAGGCCCTCAGAACTCAACACTGAAGCTTTCTTT.

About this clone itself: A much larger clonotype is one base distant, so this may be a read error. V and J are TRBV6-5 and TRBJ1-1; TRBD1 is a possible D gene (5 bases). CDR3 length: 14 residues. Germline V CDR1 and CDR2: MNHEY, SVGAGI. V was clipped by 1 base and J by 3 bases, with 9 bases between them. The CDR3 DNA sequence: TGTGCCAGCAGTTACTTGGGCAGGGACACTGAAGCTTTCTTT. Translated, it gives CASSYLGRDTEAFF.

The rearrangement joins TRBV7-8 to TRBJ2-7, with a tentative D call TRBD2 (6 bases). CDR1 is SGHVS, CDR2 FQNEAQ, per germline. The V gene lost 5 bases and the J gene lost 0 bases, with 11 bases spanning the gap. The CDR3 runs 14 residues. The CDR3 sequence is CASSDWDSSYEQYF. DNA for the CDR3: TGTGCCAGCAGCGACTGGGACTCCTCCTACGAGCAGTACTTC.

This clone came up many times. The CDR3 is CASSLSGASYNEQFF. CDR3 DNA sequence: TGTGCCAGCAGTTTATCGGGGGCCTCCTACAATGAGCAGTTCTTC. The chain uses TRBV27 and TRBJ2-1; a weak D match, TRBD1 (6 bases). The CDR3 sequence is 15 residues long. CDR1 is MNHEY, CDR2 SMNVEV, per germline (reference sequence). V was clipped by 0 bases and J by 0 bases, with 6 bases between them.

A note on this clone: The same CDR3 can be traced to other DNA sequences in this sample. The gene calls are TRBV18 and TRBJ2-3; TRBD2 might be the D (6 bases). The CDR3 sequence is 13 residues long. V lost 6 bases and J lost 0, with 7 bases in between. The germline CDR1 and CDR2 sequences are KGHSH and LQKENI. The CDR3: CASSRGSTDTQYF. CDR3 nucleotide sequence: TGTGCCAGCTCGCGGGGCAGCACAGATACGCAGTATTTT.

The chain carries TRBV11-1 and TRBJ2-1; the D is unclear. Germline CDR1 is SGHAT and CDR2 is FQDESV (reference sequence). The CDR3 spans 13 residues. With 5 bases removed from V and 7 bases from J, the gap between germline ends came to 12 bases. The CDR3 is CASSRTRENEQFF. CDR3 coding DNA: TGTGCCAGCAGCCGTACTCGAGAGAATGAGCAGTTCTTC.

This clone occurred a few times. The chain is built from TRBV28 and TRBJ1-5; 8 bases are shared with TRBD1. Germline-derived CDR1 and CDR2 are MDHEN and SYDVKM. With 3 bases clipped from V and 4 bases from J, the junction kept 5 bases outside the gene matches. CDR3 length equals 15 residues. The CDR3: CASSFQGARNQPQHF. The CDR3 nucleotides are TGTGCCAGCAGTTTCCAGGGGGCGAGGAATCAGCCCCAGCATTTT.